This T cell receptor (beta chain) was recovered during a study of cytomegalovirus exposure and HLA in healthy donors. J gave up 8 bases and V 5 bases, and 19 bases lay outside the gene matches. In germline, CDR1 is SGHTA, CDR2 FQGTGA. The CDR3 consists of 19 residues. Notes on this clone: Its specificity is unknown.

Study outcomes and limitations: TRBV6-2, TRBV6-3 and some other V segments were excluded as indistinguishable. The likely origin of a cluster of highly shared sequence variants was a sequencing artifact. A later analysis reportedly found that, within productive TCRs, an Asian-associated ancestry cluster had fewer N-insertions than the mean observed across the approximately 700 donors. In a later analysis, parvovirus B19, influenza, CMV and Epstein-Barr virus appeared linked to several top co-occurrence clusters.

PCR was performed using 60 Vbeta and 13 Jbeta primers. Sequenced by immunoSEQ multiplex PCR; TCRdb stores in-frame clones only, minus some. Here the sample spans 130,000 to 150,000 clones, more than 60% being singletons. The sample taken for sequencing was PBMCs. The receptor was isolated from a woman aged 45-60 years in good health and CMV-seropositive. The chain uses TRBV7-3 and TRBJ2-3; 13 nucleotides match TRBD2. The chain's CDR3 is CASSHGRILAGGRIGTQYF. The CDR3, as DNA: TGTGCCAGCAGCCATGGACGGATACTAGCGGGGGGGCGAATCGGTACGCAGTATTTT.